This T cell receptor (beta chain) was identified during a study of CD8+ T cells in alopecia areata. Five patients' CD4+ populations were sorted into CD25+CD127- cells. This CDR3 comprises 17 residues. Trimming shortened V by 4 bases and J by 4 bases, and 22 bases separated the two germline ends. The germline CDR1 and CDR2 sequences are ENHRY and SYGVKD. TCR sequencing used cDNA made by reverse transcription of extracted RNA. The protocol was immunoSEQ multiplex PCR, while the TCRdb copy is restricted to in-frame clones and leaves out a portion. This table holds roughly 13,000 clones, roughly 61% found once.

The chain has TRBV10-3 and TRBJ1-1; D perhaps matches TRBD1 (6 bases). The receptor was isolated from a human donor with alopecia areata. The sequenced sample was CD4+ Tregs sorted from blood. The CDR3 is CAISGKRQVRESTEAFF. CDR3 DNA: TGTGCCATCAGTGGGAAACGACAGGTCCGGGAAAGCACTGAAGCTTTCTTT.